The 11 T cell receptor beta chains below were found in one sample sequenced in a study of T-cell memory formation after mild COVID-19. TCRdb used MiXCR to reprocess the 5' RACE reads, holding one entry per CDR3 protein. The sample includes hundreds of thousands of distinct CDR3 sequences, just over 20% of them seen just once. The sequencing input was PBMCs or a T cell subset sorted from them (not recorded which). The receptors derive from an adult woman who had mild COVID-19 (a few samples of this study predate the infection). Cell type and time point are not known.

The chain carries TRBV11-3 and TRBJ2-3; D remains ambiguous. V lost 3 bases and J 2 bases, leaving 18 bases between the germline ends. This CDR3 region has 17 residues. The germline gives CDR1 SGHNT, CDR2 YENEEA. CDR3 residues: CASSFSYILDPTDTQYF. For the CDR3, the DNA is TGTGCCAGCAGCTTTTCTTATATCCTCGACCCCACAGATACGCAGTATTTT. The full variable domain, its missing parts supplied by reference TRBV11-3 and TRBJ2-3, is EAGVVQSPRYKIIEKKQPVAFWCNPISGHNTLYWYLQNLGQGPELLIRYENEEAVDDSQLPKDRFSAERLKGVDSTLKIQPAELGDSAVYLCASSFSYILDPTDTQYFGPGTRLTVL.

This clonotype showed up just a few times. The chain is built from TRBV7-6 and TRBJ2-7; 7 bases map to TRBD2. The CDR3 loop spans 15 amino acids. V shed 2 bases, J shed 3 bases, and the junction held 7 bases outside the gene matches. The germline V gene encodes CDR1 SGHVS and CDR2 FNYEAQ. The CDR3 coding sequence is TGTGCCAGCAGCTTAACAAACCCGGGAGGCTACGAGCAGTACTTC. It is translated as CASSLTNPGGYEQYF.

This clonotype occurred a few times. This chain uses TRBV5-1 with TRBJ2-7; D gene uncertain. Germline V lookup: CDR1 SGHRS, CDR2 YFSETQ. The ends were cut back, 0 bases at V and 3 bases at J, with 7 bases in the middle. This CDR3 contains 13 residues. CDR3 sequence reads: CASSLDSLYEQYF. The CDR3 bases are TGCGCCAGCAGCTTGGACAGTCTCTACGAGCAGTACTTC.

J is TRBJ1-1 and V is TRBV7-8; tentatively, D is TRBD1 (6 bases). CDR1 and CDR2 (germline): SGHVS, FQNEAQ. V was cut by 5 bases and J by 1 base, with 11 bases left in between. The CDR3 spans 14 residues. The CDR3 DNA follows: TGTGCCAGCAGCAACTGGACAGCGAACACTGAAGCTTTCTTT. Its protein product is CASSNWTANTEAFF.

At least ten counts were recorded for this clonotype. Here the CDR3 reads CASSRIKADTQYF. In DNA, the CDR3 is TGTGCCAGCAGCCGAATAAAGGCAGATACGCAGTATTTT. This rearrangement joins TRBV7-3 to TRBJ2-3; D uncertain. Per germline, CDR1 SGHTA and CDR2 FQGTGA. The CDR3 contains 13 residues. V lost 5 bases and J 4 bases, leaving 10 bases between the germline ends.

V gene TRBV20-1 combines with J gene TRBJ2-3, with TRBD2 matching 12 bases. CDR1 and CDR2 (germline): DFQATT, SNEGSKA (reference sequence). The CDR3 loop spans 14 amino acids. The trim removed 5 bases at V and 4 bases at J, leaving 4 bases unmatched. The CDR3 DNA reads TGCAGTGCTCCCCTAGCGGGAGGGCCAGATACGCAGTATTTT. Amino acids: CSAPLAGGPDTQYF.

This clonotype was seen a few times. The DNA for the CDR3 is TGCAGTGCTAGTCGCCACAGGGTAAACACCGGGGAGCTGTTTTTT. It yields the protein CSASRHRVNTGELFF. This chain connects TRBV20-1 to TRBJ2-2, with D tentatively TRBD1 (6 bases). Germline assignment: CDR1 DFQATT and CDR2 SNEGSKA (reference sequence). The V end lost 3 bases, the J end lost 2 bases, and 13 bases lay between the germline ends. The CDR3 runs 15 residues.

There are a few counts of this clonotype. The chain links TRBV5-4 to TRBJ2-1; TRBD2 matches at 14 bases. Trimming cost V 7 bases and J 7 bases; bases outside gene matches: 4. This CDR3 spans 14 amino acids. Germline V gene data show CDR1 as SGHNT and CDR2 as YYREEE (reference sequence). CDR3 nucleotides: TGTGCCAGCGGGACTAGCGGGGGTACTAATGAGCAGTTCTTC. It is translated as CASGTSGGTNEQFF.

CDR3 bases: TGTGCCAGCAGCCCCTTGCCGGGGGTAAGCTCCTACAATGAGCAGTTCTTC. Its translation is CASSPLPGVSSYNEQFF. The rearrangement uses TRBV14 and TRBJ2-1; a weak D match, TRBD2 (6 bases). V lost 4 bases, J lost 0 bases, and 16 bases lay in between. Germline values: CDR1 SGHDN, CDR2 FVKESK. The length of the CDR3 is 17 residues.

The table lists this clonotype with a few counts. This chain links TRBV29-1 with TRBJ2-5; tentative D call: TRBD2 (6 bases). The CDR3 is made up of 13 amino acids. V lost 4 bases to trimming and J lost 9 bases, with 18 bases between them. From germline, CDR1 is SQVTM and CDR2 ANQGSEA. In DNA form, the CDR3 reads TGCAGCGTTGTGCGGGACGGCGTTGCGGCCCAGTACTTC. Amino acid sequence: CSVVRDGVAAQYF.

The chain carries TRBV19 and TRBJ2-1, with TRBD1 matching 7 bases. J gave up 11 bases and V 2 bases, and 6 bases lay outside the gene matches. Germline V gene sequence: CDR1 LNHDA, CDR2 SQIVND (reference sequence). The CDR3 sequence is 13 residues long. Here the CDR3 reads CASSISDREKQFF. The CDR3 nucleotides read TGTGCCAGTAGTATAAGTGACAGGGAAAAGCAGTTCTTC.